Below are 20 T cell receptor beta chains sequenced from a single sample in a study of blood T cells in healthy people across ages. A J-beta primer mix and a sample-barcoded 5' primer were used in a second PCR of about 7 to 11 cycles. MiXCR was run by TCRdb on the 5' RACE reads, yielding one entry per CDR3 protein. This sample has approximately 680,000 distinct CDR3 sequences, with around 32% found just once. The sequenced sample consisted of blood. These receptors were taken from a woman at least 80 years old in good health.

The sample holds many counts of this clonotype. Here the CDR3 DNA reads TGTGCCAGCAGTGAATTGGCAGGGTTTAATGAAAAACTGTTTTTT. Translated: CASSELAGFNEKLFF. The chain has TRBV25-1 and TRBJ1-4; TRBD1 might be the D (5 bases). V lost 1 base and J 4 bases, leaving 10 bases between the germline ends. The CDR3 length is 15 residues. Germline CDR1 reads MGHDK; CDR2 reads SYGVNS.

This clonotype was seen at least ten times. The DNA of the CDR3 is TGCGCCAGCAGCTTGGCCCACAGGCTCGCTGGGGCCAACGTCCTGACTTTC. It codes for CASSLAHRLAGANVLTF. V is TRBV5-1 and J is TRBJ2-6; maybe TRBD1 (5 bases). This CDR3 has 17 residues. V shed 0 bases and J shed 2 bases, with 12 bases lying between them. Germline values: CDR1 SGHRS, CDR2 YFSETQ.

There are many counts of this clonotype. V usage is TRBV12-3 or TRBV12-4 and J usage is TRBJ2-1, with a tentative D call TRBD1 (6 bases). V shed 7 bases and J shed 2 bases, with 18 bases lying between them. CDR3 length: 16 amino acids. The CDR3 spells CASTRQDLGPYNEQFF. CDR3 sequence (DNA): TGTGCCAGCACCCGACAGGATCTTGGGCCCTACAATGAGCAGTTCTTC.

This clonotype turned up a few times. Just one base apart from a much larger clone, this may be a read error. The chain recombines TRBV11-2 with TRBJ2-5; 8 bases agree with TRBD1. This CDR3 has 15 residues. Germline V gene lookup returns CDR1 SGHAT and CDR2 FQNNGV. The CDR3 DNA sequence: TGTGTCAGCAGCTTAGGGGACAGGAGGCACGAGACCCAGTACTTC. This translates into CVSSLGDRRHETQYF.

The chain links TRBV20-1 to TRBJ1-2; D not certain. The V end lost 0 bases, the J end lost 5 bases, and 13 bases lay between the germline ends. This CDR3 has 14 residues. Germline V gene sequence: CDR1 DFQATT, CDR2 SNEGSKA (reference sequence). The CDR3 bases are TGCAGTGCTAGAGATGCTAGCACAGCATATGGCTACACCTTC. It encodes CSARDASTAYGYTF.

This clonotype was seen more than once but under ten times. The chain combines TRBV4-1 with TRBJ1-2; 7 positions match TRBD1. This CDR3 is 17 amino acids long. The V gene end was trimmed by 1 base and the J gene end by 2 bases; junction bases not matched to a gene: 10. CDR1 and CDR2 from the germline V gene are MGHRA and YSYEKL. This chain's CDR3 is CASSQALSGQKNYGYTF. The CDR3 region has the DNA TGCGCCAGCAGCCAAGCGCTCTCGGGACAGAAAAACTATGGCTACACCTTC.

This clonotype was observed at least ten times. The chain has TRBV27 and TRBJ1-1; D is ambiguous. Trimming took 3 bases from V and 4 from J, leaving 15 bases between them. CDR3 size: 15 residues. The germline CDR1 and CDR2 sequences are MNHEY and SMNVEV (reference sequence). This chain's CDR3 is CASSFSEDIGTEAFF. DNA of the CDR3: TGTGCCAGCAGTTTCTCTGAGGATATAGGCACTGAAGCTTTCTTT.

As for this clonotype: At one end the junction does not follow the germline gene, possibly because of a read error. The chain recombines TRBV5-5 with TRBJ1-1; D remains unclear. This CDR3 region has 16 residues. Germline loops: CDR1 SGHKS, CDR2 YYEKEE (reference sequence). The CDR3 DNA is TGTGCCAGCAGTTTGGGTTACGGTCGATTTAACACTGAAGCTTTCTTT. It specifies CASSLGYGRFNTEAFF. The entire variable domain, with the rest obtained from reference TRBV5-5 and TRBJ1-1, is as follows: DAGVTQSPTHLIKTRGQQVTLRCSPISGHKSVSWYQQVLGQGPQFIFQYYEKEERGRGNFPDRFSARQFPNYSSELNVNALLLGDSALYLCASSLGYGRFNTEAFFGQGTRLTVV.

This clonotype was picked up many times. This sequence joins TRBV12-3 or TRBV12-4 and TRBJ2-1, with a possible D match to TRBD1 (6 bases). Trimming shortened V by 6 bases and J by 5 bases, and 23 bases separated the two germline ends. This CDR3 contains 17 residues. CDR3 residues: CASSVYRVALQDNEQFF. The CDR3 DNA is TGTGCCAGCAGCGTATACAGGGTTGCCCTTCAGGACAATGAGCAGTTCTTC.

The chain has TRBV20-1 and TRBJ2-7; D may match TRBD1 or TRBD2 (5 bases each). Germline CDR1 DFQATT, CDR2 SNEGSKA (reference sequence). This CDR3 region has 12 residues. Trimming left V 1 base short and J 4 bases short, with 8 bases between. For the CDR3, the DNA is TGCAGTGCTAGAGCTGAGGGGTACGAGCAGTACTTC. Protein product: CSARAEGYEQYF.

This clonotype appeared many times. The chain couples TRBV7-2 to TRBJ2-2; D is perhaps TRBD1 or TRBD2 (5 bases each). The germline gives CDR1 SGHTA, CDR2 FQGNSA. This CDR3 has 16 amino acids. V was trimmed by 3 bases and J by 1 base, leaving 12 bases between them. The CDR3 DNA follows: TGTGCCAGCAGCTTCCGGGACGCACTGAACACCGGGGAGCTGTTTTTT. Encoded protein: CASSFRDALNTGELFF. The full variable domain, its missing parts supplied by reference TRBV7-2 and TRBJ2-2, is GAGVSQSPSNKVTEKGKDVELRCDPISGHTALYWYRQSLGQGLEFLIYFQGNSAPDKSGLPSDRFSAERTGGSVSTLTIQRTQQEDSAVYLCASSFRDALNTGELFFGEGSRLTVL.

This clonotype came up many times. The gene calls are TRBV7-8 and TRBJ1-5, with D possibly matching TRBD1 (6 bases). The CDR3 loop spans 15 amino acids. The V end lost 5 bases, the J end lost 0 bases, and 11 bases lay between the germline ends. Germline V lookup: CDR1 SGHVS, CDR2 FQNEAQ. The CDR3 region is CASSITGYSNQPQHF. DNA of the CDR3: TGTGCCAGCAGCATCACAGGGTATAGCAATCAGCCCCAGCATTTT.

As for this clonotype: One base away lies a much larger clone, so this may be a sequencing read error. The genes are TRBV20-1 and TRBJ2-5, with D possibly being TRBD1 (6 bases). Trimming shortened V by 6 bases and J by 11 bases, and 28 bases separated the two germline ends. The CDR3 extends over 15 amino acids. Germline values: CDR1 DFQATT, CDR2 SNEGSKA (reference sequence). The CDR3 DNA sequence: TGCAGTGCAAGATATCGGGACATAACGTACAATGAGCAGTACTTC. It specifies CSARYRDITYNEQYF.

Comments on this clonotype: This may be a read error: a much more frequent sequence differs by one nucleotide. The J gene is TRBJ2-5, the V gene TRBV12-3 or TRBV12-4; D is perhaps TRBD2 (5 bases). This CDR3 spans 15 amino acids. CDR3 loop: CASGLARAGGETQYF. For the CDR3, the DNA is TGTGCCAGCGGTTTAGCGCGGGCGGGCGGAGAGACCCAGTACTTC.

The table lists this clonotype with a few counts. This chain joins TRBV19 and TRBJ2-1, with 7 positions matching TRBD1. The junction had 5 bases not matched to a gene; V was cut back by 3 bases and J by 3 bases. The CDR3 sequence is 15 residues long. CDR1 and CDR2 from the germline V gene are LNHDA and SQIVND (reference sequence). The CDR3 DNA reads as TGTGCCAGTAGTATCACCGGGACAGACTACAATGAGCAGTTCTTC. Amino acid sequence: CASSITGTDYNEQFF. Full variable domain (remainder filled in from reference TRBV19 and TRBJ2-1): DGGITQSPKYLFRKEGQNVTLSCEQNLNHDAMYWYRQDPGQGLRLIYYSQIVNDFQKGDIAEGYSVSREKKESFPLTVTSAQKNPTAFYLCASSITGTDYNEQFFGPGTRLTVL.

CDR3 loop: CAWSGSRDYGYTF. CDR3 coding DNA: TGTGCCTGGAGCGGGAGTCGAGACTATGGCTACACCTTC. V and J are TRBV30 and TRBJ1-2; no clear D. Germline V gene data show CDR1 as GTSNPN and CDR2 as SVGIG (reference sequence). CDR3 length: 13 residues. V was pared by 3 bases and J by 3 bases, with 11 bases between.

This clonotype came up many times. V and J are TRBV27 and TRBJ1-5; 7 bases align to TRBD1. Looked up from germline, CDR1 is MNHEY and CDR2 is SMNVEV (reference sequence). The CDR3 has 12 residues. Trimming at V came to 5 bases and at J to 7 bases, leaving 2 bases not matched to a gene. This chain's CDR3 is CASSTGQQPQHF. The CDR3 coding sequence is TGTGCCAGCAGTACGGGACAGCAGCCCCAGCATTTT.

This clonotype was seen ten or more times. This rearrangement joins TRBV6-5 to TRBJ1-6; 7 positions match TRBD1. J lost 10 bases, V lost 2 bases, and 2 bases had no gene match. The CDR3 spans 13 residues. Germline V gene data show CDR1 as MNHEY and CDR2 as SVGAGI. The CDR3 coding sequence is TGTGCCAGCAGTTACAACAGGGGATCACCCCTCCACTTT. It specifies CASSYNRGSPLHF.

This clonotype was detected many times. The CDR3 loop reads CSARDYGTSGFQETQYF. CDR3 in DNA: TGCAGTGCTAGAGACTACGGGACTAGCGGGTTCCAGGAGACCCAGTACTTC. The V call is TRBV20-1, the J call TRBJ2-5; 12 bases align to TRBD2. Germline V gene data show CDR1 as DFQATT and CDR2 as SNEGSKA (reference sequence). With V trimmed by 0 bases and J by 5 bases, 10 bases remained unmatched. The CDR3 length is 17 residues.

This clonotype showed up just a few times. The chain recombines TRBV4-1 with TRBJ1-4; TRBD1 might be the D (6 bases). The CDR3 is made up of 17 amino acids. Looked up from germline, CDR1 is MGHRA and CDR2 is YSYEKL. Trimming removed 0 bases from V and 7 bases from J, with 18 bases in between. Here the CDR3 reads CASSQDFEGVKSEKLFF. The CDR3 region has the DNA TGCGCCAGCAGCCAAGATTTCGAGGGGGTGAAGAGTGAAAAACTGTTTTTT.